A single sample gave rise to the 27 T cell receptor beta chains below, sequenced in a study of T-cell memory formation after mild COVID-19 (dated by TCRdb to about 2021). Receptor libraries were prepared by 5' RACE. The sequencer listed for this sample is Illumina NovaSeq 6000. TCRdb redid the processing of the public reads, applying fastp at Q25 and MiXCR, and retained in-frame beta chains. Rows with a matching CDR3 protein are joined into one entry that keeps the most common DNA and genes. The sample table lists fewer than 250,000 distinct CDR3 sequences, 15% to 20% of them with a count of one. Of the sample, roughly 2.3% falls within the top ten clones. Sequenced: PBMCs or a T cell subset sorted from them (not recorded which). These receptors were collected from an adult woman who had mild COVID-19 (a few samples of this study predate the infection). The sample titles of this study are shuffled in the database, so cell type and time point are left out; the donor was told from shared clones.

This clonotype was observed a handful of times. V gene TRBV20-1 combines with J gene TRBJ2-7; D is unclear. V was cut by 6 bases and J by 3 bases, with 9 bases left in between. Germline assignment: CDR1 DFQATT and CDR2 SNEGSKA (reference sequence). This CDR3 has 11 residues. The DNA of the CDR3 is TGCAGTGCCGGCCGGGTCTACGAGCAGTACTTC. It codes for CSAGRVYEQYF.

This clonotype is termed medium-sized. The CDR3 DNA follows: TGTGCCAGCAGCTTAGCGAGTATGGATACGCAGTATTTT. Residues: CASSLASMDTQYF. V gene TRBV7-2 combines with J gene TRBJ2-3; D is undetermined. Germline loops: CDR1 SGHTA, CDR2 FQGNSA. This CDR3 is 13 amino acids long. The V end was cut by 0 bases, the J end by 6 bases, with 7 bases between.

This clonotype was seen more than once but under ten times. The genes are TRBV12-3 or TRBV12-4 and TRBJ2-1; TRBD2 matches at 7 bases. The CDR3 is 16 amino acids. The ends lost 4 bases at V and 0 bases at J; junction bases unmatched: 6. The CDR3 sequence is CASSSWGRASYNEQFF. The CDR3 bases are TGTGCCAGCAGTTCCTGGGGGAGGGCCTCCTACAATGAGCAGTTCTTC.

The V and J genes are TRBV11-2 and TRBJ1-2; D not resolved. Germline CDR1 is SGHAT and CDR2 is FQNNGV. This CDR3 comprises 13 residues. Trimming shortened V by 2 bases and J by 7 bases, and 11 bases separated the two germline ends. The CDR3 reads CASSLSPELGYTF. CDR3 nucleotides: TGTGCCAGCAGCTTAAGCCCGGAGCTTGGCTACACCTTC.

The chain recombines TRBV5-6 with TRBJ1-3; D is possibly TRBD1 (5 bases). This CDR3 has 16 residues. Germline CDR1 and CDR2: SGHDT and YYEEEE. Trimming removed 0 bases from V and 4 bases from J, with 14 bases in between. Written as DNA, the CDR3 is TGTGCCAGCAGCTTGGTATTGGGGGTCTCGGGAAACACCATATATTTT. Translation: CASSLVLGVSGNTIYF.

The chain couples TRBV7-9 to TRBJ2-2; unclear D gene. Trimming stripped 0 bases from V and 4 bases from J, with 3 bases between. Germline loops: CDR1 SEHNR, CDR2 FQNEAQ (reference sequence). The CDR3 totals 13 residues. In nucleotides, the CDR3 is TGTGCCAGCAGCTTAGCCAGCACCGGGGAGCTGTTTTTT. Translated: CASSLASTGELFF.

This clonotype was seen only a few times. The V and J genes are TRBV18 and TRBJ2-5; the D is unclear. Germline lookup yields CDR1 KGHSH and CDR2 LQKENI. The ends were cut back, 3 bases at V and 1 base at J, with 12 bases in the middle. The CDR3 length is 15 residues. This CDR3 reads CASSPSVQLQETQYF. For the CDR3, the DNA is TGTGCCAGCTCACCCTCTGTTCAGCTCCAAGAGACCCAGTACTTC.

V gene TRBV19 combines with J gene TRBJ1-1; no clear D gene. Deletions cut 3 bases from V and 9 bases from J, with 11 bases between. CDR3 length: 12 residues. CDR1 LNHDA and CDR2 SQIVND come from the germline V gene (reference sequence). This CDR3 is CASSMTSSKAFF. Written as DNA, the CDR3 is TGTGCCAGTAGTATGACATCCTCGAAAGCTTTCTTT.

This clonotype has more than one count but fewer than ten. The V gene is TRBV9, the J gene TRBJ2-1; 10 bases map to TRBD2. The CDR3 runs to 15 residues. V trimming: 4 bases; J trimming: 5 bases; junction bases outside the gene matches: 6. CDR1 and CDR2 from the germline V gene are SGDLS and YYNGEE. CDR3 sequence reads: CASSPQGLANNEQFF. In DNA form, the CDR3 reads TGTGCCAGCAGCCCGCAGGGACTAGCGAACAATGAGCAGTTCTTC.

V usage is TRBV20-1 and J usage is TRBJ2-5; 10 bases map to TRBD2. V lost 1 base and J lost 1; bases outside the gene matches: 6. Germline V gene sequence: CDR1 DFQATT, CDR2 SNEGSKA (reference sequence). The CDR3 runs to 16 residues. CDR3 coding DNA: TGCAGTGCTAGAGGTTACAAGCGGGGGGGCCAAGAGACCCAGTACTTC. As protein: CSARGYKRGGQETQYF.

The rearrangement uses TRBV29-1 and TRBJ2-1; 7 bases fit TRBD1. The junction had 13 bases not matched to a gene; V was cut back by 6 bases and J by 8 bases. Germline V gene data show CDR1 as SQVTM and CDR2 as ANQGSEA. The CDR3 runs 14 residues. The CDR3 protein is CSVRQGSRFDEQFF. Written as DNA, the CDR3 is TGCAGCGTCCGACAGGGTAGTAGGTTCGATGAGCAGTTCTTC.

This clonotype was detected many times. The chain employs TRBV21-1 and TRBJ2-1; the D call TRBD2 from the table was never checked on the DNA. TRBV21-1 is marked as a pseudogene. The CDR3 covers 19 residues. The CDR3 coding sequence is TGTGCCAGCAGCAGAACCCCAGGACTAGCGGGGGGTGTACCTAATGAGCAGTTCTTC. This sequence encodes CASSRTPGLAGGVPNEQFF.

Many counts were recorded for this clonotype. In DNA, the CDR3 is TGTGCCAGCAGTTTAGGGACTAGGAATACGCAGTATTTT. Its protein product is CASSLGTRNTQYF. V usage is TRBV12-3 or TRBV12-4 and J usage is TRBJ2-3; 7 bases line up with TRBD2. V lost 1 base and J lost 7; bases outside the gene matches: 2. This CDR3 is built from 13 residues.

This clonotype has just a few counts. This rearrangement joins TRBV30 to TRBJ1-3, with D hard to call. Per germline, CDR1 GTSNPN and CDR2 SVGIG (reference sequence). The CDR3 sequence is 13 residues long. V was trimmed by 2 bases and J by 1 base, leaving 6 bases between them. CDR3 region: CAWSPRSGNTIYF. CDR3 nucleotide sequence: TGTGCCTGGAGTCCGAGATCTGGAAACACCATATATTTT.

Only a few counts were recorded for this clonotype. The chain couples TRBV12-3 or TRBV12-4 to TRBJ1-1; D uncertain. V dropped 7 bases and J dropped 0 bases, with 12 bases sitting between them. This CDR3 is built from 14 residues. The CDR3 DNA follows: TGTGCCAGCACCCTATCGGGGATGAACACTGAAGCTTTCTTT. The encoded protein is CASTLSGMNTEAFF.

In its sample, this clonotype was seen many times. This chain joins TRBV5-1 and TRBJ1-1, with 7 bases matching TRBD1. Per the germline V gene, CDR1 is SGHRS and CDR2 is YFSETQ. The CDR3 sequence is 13 residues long. V lost 4 bases and J lost 0; bases outside the gene matches: 0. CDR3 nucleotide sequence: TGCGCCAGCAGCGGACAGGTGAACACTGAAGCTTTCTTT. Protein: CASSGQVNTEAFF.

V usage is TRBV2 and J usage is TRBJ1-5; D is uncertain. The V end was cut by 6 bases, the J end by 7 bases, with 13 bases between. CDR1 and CDR2 (germline): SNHLY, FYNNEI. The CDR3 runs 13 residues. The CDR3 DNA reads TGTGCCAGCAGAGAGTTACACATACAGCCCCAGCATTTT. Encoded protein: CASRELHIQPQHF.

This clonotype came up a few times. The genes are TRBV4-3 and TRBJ2-5; 8 positions agree with TRBD1. Looked up from germline, CDR1 is LGHNA and CDR2 is YSLEER. There are 13 residues in the CDR3. The junction had 2 bases not matched to a gene; V was cut back by 4 bases and J by 4 bases. CDR3 sequence reads: CASSPDRAETQYF. Here the CDR3 DNA reads TGCGCCAGCAGCCCGGACAGGGCAGAGACCCAGTACTTC.

The V call is TRBV12-3 or TRBV12-4, the J call TRBJ1-5; possible D gene TRBD1, 5 bases. Trimming took off 4 bases at V and 5 bases at J, with 9 bases between the two ends. This CDR3 region has 13 residues. The CDR3 protein is CASSWGIYQPQHF. The DNA for the CDR3 is TGTGCCAGCAGTTGGGGGATTTATCAGCCCCAGCATTTT.

There are a few counts of this clonotype. The CDR3 loop is CASSWGGGYQETQYF. The CDR3 DNA reads TGTGCCAGCAGTTGGGGGGGGGGGTACCAAGAGACCCAGTACTTC. The chain is built from TRBV6-2 or TRBV6-3 and TRBJ2-5, with TRBD2 matching over 7 bases. CDR1 is MNHEY, CDR2 SVGEGT, per germline. This CDR3 is built from 15 residues. V trimming: 4 bases; J trimming: 0 bases; junction bases outside the gene matches: 5.

This clonotype was picked up a small number of times. The rearrangement links TRBV11-2 to TRBJ1-2; D unresolved. CDR1 and CDR2 (germline): SGHAT, FQNNGV. The CDR3 sequence is 14 residues long. The V end was cut by 5 bases, the J end by 1 base, with 11 bases between. The CDR3 nucleotides are TGTGCCAGCAGCCAGCAAGCGGTTAACTATGGCTACACCTTC. Translation gives CASSQQAVNYGYTF.

This chain links TRBV11-2 with TRBJ1-2, with D uncertain. The V end was cut by 0 bases, the J end by 6 bases, with 11 bases between. Germline CDR1 is SGHAT and CDR2 is FQNNGV. The CDR3 sequence is 14 residues long. The CDR3 DNA sequence: TGTGCCAGCAGCTTAGAGGGTCGCGGTAATGGCTACACCTTC. Amino acid sequence: CASSLEGRGNGYTF.

A few counts support this clonotype. V is TRBV18 and J is TRBJ2-1; possibly TRBD2 for D (6 bases). Germline CDR1 is KGHSH and CDR2 is LQKENI. The CDR3 sequence is 13 residues long. The ends were cut back, 8 bases at V and 9 bases at J, with 17 bases in the middle. The CDR3 loop reads CASRPSDAGEQFF. CDR3 in DNA: TGTGCCAGCCGACCTAGCGACGCGGGTGAGCAGTTCTTC.

V gene TRBV29-1 combines with J gene TRBJ2-7; maybe TRBD2 (6 bases). Germline V gives CDR1 SQVTM, CDR2 ANQGSEA. This CDR3 spans 18 amino acids. V lost 4 bases and J lost 3, with 28 bases in between. CDR3 nucleotide sequence: TGCAGCGTTGCTAAGACTAGGGTCGGAAACAACCTCAACTACGAGCAGTACTTC. Translating it yields CSVAKTRVGNNLNYEQYF.

The chain links TRBV11-3 to TRBJ2-5, with D perhaps TRBD1 (6 bases). With 5 bases removed from V and 5 bases from J, the gap between germline ends came to 15 bases. The CDR3 has 14 amino acids. The V gene's germline CDR1 is SGHNT and CDR2 YENEEA. The CDR3 DNA is TGTGCCAGCAGCAGCGGACAGTCTTGGGAGACCCAGTACTTC. Amino acids: CASSSGQSWETQYF.

The J gene is TRBJ2-3, the V gene TRBV7-2; the match to TRBD2 covers 11 bases. The CDR3 has 18 amino acids. With 5 bases clipped from V and 1 base from J, the junction kept 11 bases outside the gene matches. Looked up from germline, CDR1 is SGHTA and CDR2 is FQGNSA. The CDR3 DNA reads as TGTGCCAGCAGCCTGACTAGCGGGATGGGAATCGGCACAGATACGCAGTATTTT. This codes for CASSLTSGMGIGTDTQYF.

This clonotype was recorded a few times. This chain uses TRBV6-6 with TRBJ1-1; D unclear. CDR1 and CDR2 from the germline V gene are MNHNY and SVGAGI (reference sequence). The CDR3 is 13 amino acids. Trimming shortened V by 5 bases and J by 5 bases, and 12 bases separated the two germline ends. CDR3 in DNA: TGTGCCAGCAGTGGGAGTCGAGGGACTGAAGCTTTCTTT. It specifies CASSGSRGTEAFF.